This T cell receptor (beta chain) was documented in a study of CD8+ T cells in alopecia areata. Sequencing relied on a cDNA template that was reverse transcribed from extracted RNA. Here immunoSEQ multiplex PCR was the method, and the copy in TCRdb shows in-frame clones only, minus some. Here the sample spans 130,000 to 150,000 clones, about 51% being singletons. Material: CD4+ T cells sorted from blood, obtained at week 0. The TCR sequence derives from a human donor with alopecia areata.

CDR3 region: CAWSTGSSGDTQYF. In nucleotides, the CDR3 is TGTGCCTGGAGTACTGGTAGCTCGGGGGATACGCAGTATTTT. V usage is TRBV30 and J usage is TRBJ2-3, with a tentative D call TRBD2 (5 bases). The CDR3 contains 14 residues. Germline CDR1 GTSNPN, CDR2 SVGIG (reference sequence). V gave up 2 bases and J gave up 6 bases, with 15 bases separating them. The variable domain in full, completed from reference TRBV30 and TRBJ2-3, reads SQTIHQWPATLVQPVGSPLSLECTVEGTSNPNLYWYRQAAGRGLQLLFYSVGIGQISSEVPQNLSASRPQDRQFILSSKKLLLSDSGFYLCAWSTGSSGDTQYFGPGTRLTVL.